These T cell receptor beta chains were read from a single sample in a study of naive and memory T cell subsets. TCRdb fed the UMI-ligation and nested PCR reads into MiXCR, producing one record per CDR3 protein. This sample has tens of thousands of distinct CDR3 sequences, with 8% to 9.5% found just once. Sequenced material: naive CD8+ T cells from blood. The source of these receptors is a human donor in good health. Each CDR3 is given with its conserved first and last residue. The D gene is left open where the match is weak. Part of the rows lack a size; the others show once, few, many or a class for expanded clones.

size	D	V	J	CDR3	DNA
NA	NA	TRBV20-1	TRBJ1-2	CSLEGGYTF	TGCAGTTTGGAGGGAGGCTACACCTTC
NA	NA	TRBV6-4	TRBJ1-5	CASRGTFTGNQPQHF	TGTGCCAGCAGGGGGACTTTCACTGGCAATCAGCCCCAGCATTTT
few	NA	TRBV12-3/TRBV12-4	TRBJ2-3	CASSSLDSYTQYF	TGTGCCAGCAGTTCGCTGGACTCATATACGCAGTATTTT
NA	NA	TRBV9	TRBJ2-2	CASSVQGTGELFF	TGTGCCAGCAGCGTGCAGGGAACCGGGGAGCTGTTTTTT
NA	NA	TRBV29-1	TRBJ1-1	CSAPRSPNTEAFF	TGCAGCGCCCCACGGTCTCCAAACACTGAAGCTTTCTTT
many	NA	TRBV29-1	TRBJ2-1	CSDVRDHNNEQFF	TGCAGCGACGTCCGGGACCATAACAATGAGCAGTTCTTC
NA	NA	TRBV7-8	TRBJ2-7	CASSLGFSYEQYF	TGTGCCAGCAGCTTAGGCTTTTCCTACGAGCAGTACTTC
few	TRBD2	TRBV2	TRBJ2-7	CASSGASGRALWYEQYF	TGTGCCAGCAGTGGGGCTAGCGGGAGGGCCCTCTGGTACGAGCAGTACTTC
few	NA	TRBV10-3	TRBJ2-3	CAISTNWGNTSTDTQYF	TGTGCCATCAGCACCAACTGGGGAAATACTAGCACAGATACGCAGTATTTT
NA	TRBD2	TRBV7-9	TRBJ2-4	CASSSSGGTSGTRGIQYF	TGTGCCAGCAGCTCCTCTGGGGGGACTAGCGGAACAAGGGGCATTCAGTACTTC
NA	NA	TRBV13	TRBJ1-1	CASSRRRSDTEAFF	TGTGCCAGCAGTCGACGAAGAAGTGACACTGAAGCTTTCTTT
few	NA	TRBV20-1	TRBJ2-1	CSARQGWGYEQFF	TGCAGTGCTAGACAGGGGTGGGGGTATGAGCAGTTCTTC
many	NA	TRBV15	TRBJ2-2	CATSPRGNTGELFF	TGTGCCACCAGCCCGAGGGGGAACACCGGGGAGCTGTTTTTT
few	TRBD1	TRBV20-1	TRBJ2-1	CSARDKGGGLSYNEQFF	TGCAGTGCTAGAGATAAAGGGGGCGGACTCTCCTACAATGAGCAGTTCTTC
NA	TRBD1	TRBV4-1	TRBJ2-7	CASSHGQGLNYEQYF	TGCGCCAGCAGCCATGGACAGGGGTTAAACTACGAGCAGTACTTC
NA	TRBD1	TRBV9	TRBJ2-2	CASSARDRGNTGELFF	TGTGCCAGCAGCGCCCGGGACAGGGGAAACACCGGGGAGCTGTTTTTT
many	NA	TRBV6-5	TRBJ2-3	CASTVGAGDTQYF	TGTGCCAGCACTGTCGGAGCTGGAGATACGCAGTATTTT
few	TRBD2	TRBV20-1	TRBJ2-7	CSVRTSGAYEQYF	TGCAGTGTCCGGACTAGCGGGGCCTACGAGCAGTACTTC
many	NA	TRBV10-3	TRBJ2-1	CAISETDSSWGDEQFF	TGTGCCATCAGTGAGACGGACTCTAGTTGGGGCGATGAGCAGTTCTTC
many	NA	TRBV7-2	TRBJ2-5	CASSYPTGLETQYF	TGTGCCAGCAGTTATCCAACAGGTCTTGAGACCCAGTACTTC
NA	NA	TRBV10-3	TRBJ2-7	CAISESMGGEQYF	TGTGCCATCAGTGAGTCGATGGGGGGCGAGCAGTACTTC
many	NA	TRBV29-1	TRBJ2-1	CSVVDGSNYNEQFF	TGCAGCGTTGTGGACGGGAGTAATTACAATGAGCAGTTCTTC